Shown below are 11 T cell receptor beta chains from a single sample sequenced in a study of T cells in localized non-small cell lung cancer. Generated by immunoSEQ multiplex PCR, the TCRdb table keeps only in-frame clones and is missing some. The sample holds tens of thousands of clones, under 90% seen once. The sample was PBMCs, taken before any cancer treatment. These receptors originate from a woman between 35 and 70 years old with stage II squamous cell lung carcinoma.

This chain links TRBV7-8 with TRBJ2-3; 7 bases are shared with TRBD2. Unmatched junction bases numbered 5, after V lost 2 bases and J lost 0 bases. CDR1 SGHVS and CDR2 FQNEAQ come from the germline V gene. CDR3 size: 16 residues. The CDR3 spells CASSLKRDSSTDTQYF. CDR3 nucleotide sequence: TGTGCCAGCAGCTTAAAGCGGGACTCTAGCACAGATACGCAGTATTTT.

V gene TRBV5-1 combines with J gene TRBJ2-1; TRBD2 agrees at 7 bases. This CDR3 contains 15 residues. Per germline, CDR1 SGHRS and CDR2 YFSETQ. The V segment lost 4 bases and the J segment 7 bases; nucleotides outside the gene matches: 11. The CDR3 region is CASSPSGGRLNEQFF. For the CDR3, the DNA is TGCGCCAGCAGCCCCTCCGGCGGGAGATTGAATGAGCAGTTCTTC.

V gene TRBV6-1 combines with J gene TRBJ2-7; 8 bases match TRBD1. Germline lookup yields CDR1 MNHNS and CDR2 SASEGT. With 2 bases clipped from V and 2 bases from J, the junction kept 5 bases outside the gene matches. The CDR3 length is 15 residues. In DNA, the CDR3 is TGTGCCAGCAGTGAACCACAGGGGGTCGCCTACGAGCAGTACTTC. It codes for CASSEPQGVAYEQYF.

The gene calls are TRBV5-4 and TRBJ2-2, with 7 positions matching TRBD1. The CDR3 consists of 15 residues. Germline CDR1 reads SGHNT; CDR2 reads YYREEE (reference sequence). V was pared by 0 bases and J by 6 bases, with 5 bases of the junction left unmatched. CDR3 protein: CASSLVQGMAGELFF. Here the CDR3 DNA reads TGTGCCAGCAGCTTGGTACAGGGGATGGCCGGGGAGCTGTTTTTT.

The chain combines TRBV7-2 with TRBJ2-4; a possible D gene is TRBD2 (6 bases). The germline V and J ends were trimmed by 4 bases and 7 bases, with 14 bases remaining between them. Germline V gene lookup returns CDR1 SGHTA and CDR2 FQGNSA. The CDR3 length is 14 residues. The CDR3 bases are TGTGCCAGCAGCTCGGGACTGCGGCCCAACATTCAGTACTTC. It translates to CASSSGLRPNIQYF. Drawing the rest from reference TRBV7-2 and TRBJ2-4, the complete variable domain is GAGVSQSPSNKVTEKGKDVELRCDPISGHTALYWYRQSLGQGLEFLIYFQGNSAPDKSGLPSDRFSAERTGGSVSTLTIQRTQQEDSAVYLCASSSGLRPNIQYFGAGTRLSVL.

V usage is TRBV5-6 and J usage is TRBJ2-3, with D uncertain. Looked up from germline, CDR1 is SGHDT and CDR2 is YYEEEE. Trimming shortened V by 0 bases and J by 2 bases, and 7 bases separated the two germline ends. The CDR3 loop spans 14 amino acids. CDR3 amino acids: CASSLASDTDTQYF. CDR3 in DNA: TGTGCCAGCAGCTTGGCGTCAGACACAGATACGCAGTATTTT.

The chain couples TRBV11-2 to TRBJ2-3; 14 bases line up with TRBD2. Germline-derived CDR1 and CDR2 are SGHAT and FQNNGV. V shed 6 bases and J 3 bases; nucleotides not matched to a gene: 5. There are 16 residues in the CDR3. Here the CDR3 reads CASSPRTSGRTDTQYF. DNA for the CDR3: TGTGCCAGCAGTCCACGGACTAGCGGGAGGACAGATACGCAGTATTTT.

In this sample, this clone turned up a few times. CDR3 protein: CASIEDAGSGNTIYF. In nucleotides, the CDR3 is TGTGCCAGCATTGAGGACGCGGGCTCTGGAAACACCATATATTTT. The rearrangement links TRBV6-6 to TRBJ1-3, with D unclear. This CDR3 has 15 amino acids. The V gene's germline CDR1 is MNHNY and CDR2 SVGAGI (reference sequence). Trimming took 7 bases from V and 0 from J, leaving 13 bases between them.

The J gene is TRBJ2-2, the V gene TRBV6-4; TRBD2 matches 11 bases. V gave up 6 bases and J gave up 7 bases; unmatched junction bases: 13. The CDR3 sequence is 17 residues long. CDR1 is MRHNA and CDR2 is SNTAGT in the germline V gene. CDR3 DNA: TGTGCCAGCAGGTCAAATTTAGCGGGAGGGGGAGTCGGGGAGCTGTTTTTT. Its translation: CASRSNLAGGGVGELFF.

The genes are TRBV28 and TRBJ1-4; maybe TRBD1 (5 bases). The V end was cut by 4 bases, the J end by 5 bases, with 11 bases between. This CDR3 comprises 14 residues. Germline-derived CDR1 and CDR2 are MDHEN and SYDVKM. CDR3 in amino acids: CASSSGTLNEKLFF. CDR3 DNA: TGTGCCAGCAGTTCAGGGACCCTCAATGAAAAACTGTTTTTT.

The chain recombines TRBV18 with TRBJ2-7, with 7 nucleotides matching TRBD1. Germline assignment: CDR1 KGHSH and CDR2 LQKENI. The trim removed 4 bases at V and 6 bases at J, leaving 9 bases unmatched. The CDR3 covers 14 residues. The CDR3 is CASSQGAQHSEQYF. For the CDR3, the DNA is TGTGCCAGCTCACAGGGGGCCCAACATTCCGAGCAGTACTTC.